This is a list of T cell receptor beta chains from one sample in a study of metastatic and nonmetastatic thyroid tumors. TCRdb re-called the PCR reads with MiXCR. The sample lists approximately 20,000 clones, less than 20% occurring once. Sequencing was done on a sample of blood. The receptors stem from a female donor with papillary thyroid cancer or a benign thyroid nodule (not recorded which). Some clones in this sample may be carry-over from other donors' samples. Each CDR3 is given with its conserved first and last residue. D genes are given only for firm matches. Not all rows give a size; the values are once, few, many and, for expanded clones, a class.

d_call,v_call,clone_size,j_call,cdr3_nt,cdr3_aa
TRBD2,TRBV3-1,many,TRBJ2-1,TGTGCCAGCAGCCCGAGCGGGGGTCACAATGAGCAGTTCTTC,CASSPSGGHNEQFF
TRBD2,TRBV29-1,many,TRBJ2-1,TGCAGCGTTGATGGGGAGGGAGAAAGTAGAAATGAGCAGTTCTTC,CSVDGEGESRNEQFF
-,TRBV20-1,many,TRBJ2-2,TGCAGTGCTAGAGCTGGGGGCGCGACCGGGGAGCTGTTTTTT,CSARAGGATGELFF
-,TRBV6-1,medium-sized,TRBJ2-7,TGTGCCACCACCGTCGGCCAGCGGAACTACGAGCAGTACTTC,CATTVGQRNYEQYF
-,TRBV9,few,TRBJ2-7,TGTGCCAGCAGCCCTACTTCCTCCTACGAGCAGTACTTC,CASSPTSSYEQYF
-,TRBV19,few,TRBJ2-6,TGTGCCAGTAGTATGTCCGGGGCCAACATCCCGACTTTC,CASSMSGANIPTF
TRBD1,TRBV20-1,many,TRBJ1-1,TGCAGAGCACAAAACAGGGGCCCCGCTGAAGCTTTCTTT,CRAQNRGPAEAFF
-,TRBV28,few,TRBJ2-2,TGTGCCAGCAGTTCTCGCGCTCCGAACACCGGGGAGCTGTTTTTT,CASSSRAPNTGELFF
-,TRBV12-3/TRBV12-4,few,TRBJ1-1,TGTGCCAGCACCCTGGGTTATGAAGCTTTCTTT,CASTLGYEAFF
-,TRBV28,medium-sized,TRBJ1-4,TGTGCCAGCATATCCAGAAGAACTGAAAAACTGTTTTTT,CASISRRTEKLFF
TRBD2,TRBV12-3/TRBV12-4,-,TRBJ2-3,TGTGCCAGCAGCCTGACGGTACTAGCGGGAGGGCAGTATTTT,CASSLTVLAGGQYF
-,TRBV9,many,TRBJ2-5,TGTGCCAGCAGCGTAGACTGGGGCAGTGCGGAGACCCAGTACTTC,CASSVDWGSAETQYF
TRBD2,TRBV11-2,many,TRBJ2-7,TGTGCCAGCAGCTTATCTAGCGGGAGATTCTACGAGCAGTACTTC,CASSLSSGRFYEQYF
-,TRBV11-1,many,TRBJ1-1,TGTGCCAGCAGCTTAGCACGCGGGCATTGGGACACTGAAGCTTTCTTT,CASSLARGHWDTEAFF
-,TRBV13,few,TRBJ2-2,TGTGCCAGCAGCCCGCAGGGTACGGCGAACACCGGGGAGCTGTTTTTT,CASSPQGTANTGELFF
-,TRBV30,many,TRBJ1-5,TGTGCCTGGAGTGACAGCAATCAGCCCCAGCATTTT,CAWSDSNQPQHF
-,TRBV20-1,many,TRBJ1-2,TGCAGTGCTAGAGATGGTAGGGTACCAGCCAACTATGGCTACACCTTC,CSARDGRVPANYGYTF
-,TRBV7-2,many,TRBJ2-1,TGTGCCAGCTGTACGGGGCTTGTAGGCGGGAATGAGCAGTTCTTC,CASCTGLVGGNEQFF
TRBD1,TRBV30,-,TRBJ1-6,TGTGCCTGGAGTGTGGGGACAGGGGCGTCACCCCTCCACTTT,CAWSVGTGASPLHF
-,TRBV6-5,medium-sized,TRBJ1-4,TGTGCCAGCAGTTACATGGTGACGGGAGGGGAAAAACTGTTTTTT,CASSYMVTGGEKLFF
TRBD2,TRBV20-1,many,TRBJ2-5,TGCAGTGCTAGAGATTACGCTAGCGGGGGGAAGACCCAGTACTTC,CSARDYASGGKTQYF
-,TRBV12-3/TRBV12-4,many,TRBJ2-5,TGTGCCTCGGCGCAGAAACAAGAGACCCGGTACTTC,CASAQKQETRYF
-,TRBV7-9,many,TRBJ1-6,TGTGCCAGCAGCCTAGGACGGGGCTTT,CASSLGRGF
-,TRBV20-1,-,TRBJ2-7,TGCAGTGCTAGAGATCAGAACAGCTTTCGGGCCGAGCAGTACTTC,CSARDQNSFRAEQYF
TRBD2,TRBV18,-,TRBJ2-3,TGTGCCAGCTCACAAGCGGGGAACACAGATACGCAGTATTTT,CASSQAGNTDTQYF
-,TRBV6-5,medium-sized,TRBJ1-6,TGTGCCAGCAGTTACTCTAGGGGTTTAACACCCCTCCACTTT,CASSYSRGLTPLHF
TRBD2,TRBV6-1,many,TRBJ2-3,TGTGCCAGCAGTTTAGCGGGGGCAAACACAGATACGCAGTATTTT,CASSLAGANTDTQYF
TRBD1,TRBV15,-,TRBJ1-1,TGTGCCACCAGCTGGCCGGGACAGGGCCTCACTGAAGCTTTCTTT,CATSWPGQGLTEAFF
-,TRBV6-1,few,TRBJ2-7,TGTGCCAGCAGCCCCTGGAGTAGAAGTGGCTACGAGCAGTACTTC,CASSPWSRSGYEQYF
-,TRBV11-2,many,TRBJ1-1,TGTGCCAGCAGCTTTAATAGGGGAGGAACTGAAGCTTTCTTT,CASSFNRGGTEAFF
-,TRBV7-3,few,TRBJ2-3,TGTGCCAGCAGTCGGGACAACACAGATACGCAGTATTTT,CASSRDNTDTQYF
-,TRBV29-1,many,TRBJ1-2,TGCAGCGTTGAGGGGTTGGTGGGGGCTAACTATGGCTACACCTTC,CSVEGLVGANYGYTF
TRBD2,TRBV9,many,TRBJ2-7,TGTGCCAGCAGCGCCACGGTGAGCGGGACCTACGAGCAGTACTTC,CASSATVSGTYEQYF
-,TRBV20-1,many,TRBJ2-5,TGCAGTGCAGACGACAGATCAGTTCAAGAGACCCAGTACTTC,CSADDRSVQETQYF
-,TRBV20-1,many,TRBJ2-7,TGCAGTGCTAGATCTCCCCTCAGAGCCTACGAGCAGTACTTC,CSARSPLRAYEQYF
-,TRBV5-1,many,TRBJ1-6,TGCGCCAGCAGCTTGGTCGGGGGCAATTCACCCCTCCACTTT,CASSLVGGNSPLHF
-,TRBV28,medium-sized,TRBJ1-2,TGTGCCAGCAGTCTTCGGGCCCCATACAACTATGGCTACACCTTC,CASSLRAPYNYGYTF
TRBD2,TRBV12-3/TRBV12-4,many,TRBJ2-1,TGTGCCAGCAGTTTATACCTACTAACTAGCGGGGGGATCAATGAGCAGTTCTTC,CASSLYLLTSGGINEQFF
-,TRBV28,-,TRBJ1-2,TGTGCCAGCAGTCCTAGTAGGACACCGGGGATCTATGGCTACACCTTC,CASSPSRTPGIYGYTF
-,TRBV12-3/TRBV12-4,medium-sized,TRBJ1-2,TGTGCCAGCAGTTTACGGGGGTCCTATGGCTACACCTTC,CASSLRGSYGYTF